This TCR beta chain was retrieved from a study of shared T cell receptors in the human thymus. TCRdb's table, derived via immunoSEQ multiplex PCR, lists solely in-frame clones and lacks some. This table has approximately 730,000 clones, approximately 85% appearing once. The V and J ends lost 0 bases and 2 bases, in that order; junction bases with no gene match: 13. CDR3 length: 19 amino acids. Germline CDR1 is SGHDN and CDR2 is FVKESK. The data were also submitted as part of a second study, on human thymus T cells. That source adds: Donors consisted of healthy Finnish infants (having corrective surgery for congenital heart defects). The source of the thymus tissue was resections taken during corrective heart surgery. Apparent bias marked the V and J gene usage of thymic and blood repertoires.

The material sequenced was thymocytes. The J gene is TRBJ1-1, the V gene TRBV14; 9 positions match TRBD1. The TCR originated in a girl in the first two years of life with a congenital heart defect. This chain's CDR3 is CASSQEGTGEGQGNTEAFF. The CDR3 nucleotides read TGTGCCAGCAGCCAAGAGGGAACTGGGGAGGGACAGGGAAACACTGAAGCTTTCTTT.